The clone carrying this TCR beta chain was seen a handful of times. Its antigen remains unidentified. Treatment in this sample: oral pan-JAK inhibitor, 5-10 mg twice daily. In each case, RNA was isolated and then reverse transcribed into cDNA as the sequencing template. The repertoire was sequenced with immunoSEQ multiplex PCR; TCRdb's copy has only in-frame clones and lacks some. The table lists 200,000 to 250,000 clones, under 75% of them singletons. This specimen belongs to a study of CD8+ T cells in alopecia areata. Points from the study as a whole: Baseline CD8+ expansion's link to response remains uncertain, as there was one nonresponder.

Deletions cut 6 bases from V and 7 bases from J, with 16 bases between. The CDR3 length is 14 residues. Germline-derived CDR1 and CDR2 are MNHNS and SASEGT. The material was CD4+ T cells sorted from blood, obtained at week 4, from a patient treated with tofacitinib. This rearrangement joins TRBV6-1 to TRBJ1-5, with D possibly being TRBD1 (6 bases). This sequence originates from a human donor with alopecia areata. CDR3 region: CASRDSASTQPQHF. For the CDR3, the DNA is TGTGCCAGCAGGGACAGTGCGTCCACGCAGCCCCAGCATTTT.